This TCR beta chain stems from a study of cytomegalovirus exposure and HLA in healthy donors. Study-level points and caveats: A later analysis showed that HLA-associated TCR beta chains had undergone more clonal expansion than equally common others. Many donors shared some public TCRs, even though most TCR sequences were rare.

Germline V gene lookup returns CDR1 GTSNPN and CDR2 SVGIG (reference sequence). J gave up 5 bases and V 1 base, and 19 bases lay outside the gene matches. The CDR3 consists of 22 residues. The PCR ran on 60 Vbeta and 13 Jbeta primers. Only in-frame clones appear in the TCRdb table, and some are missing; sequencing was by immunoSEQ multiplex PCR. The sample shows about 160,000 clones, about three quarters of them seen only once. The table lists this clone with a count of one. Its antigen is unidentified. The TCR comes from a man aged 18 to 29 in good health and CMV-seropositive. V gene TRBV30 combines with J gene TRBJ2-2; TRBD2 matches 16 bases. The sample taken for sequencing was PBMCs. The CDR3 DNA sequence: TGTGCCTGGAGTGCTACCTTGGGACTAGCGGGAGGGCCCTATCTGCGGACCGGGGAGCTGTTTTTT. Translated, it gives CAWSATLGLAGGPYLRTGELFF.